This passage covers 11 T cell receptor beta chains from one sample sequenced in a study of human T cells and chemical hapten exposure. In TCRdb, the RACE reads were re-called with MiXCR into one record per CDR3 protein. The table includes more than 300,000 distinct CDR3 sequences, 5.1% detected once. Described time point: pre-sensitization, week 0. Treatment of the sample: therapeutic diphenylcyclopropenone sensitization with weekly scalp DPC. The source material was whole blood, sampled in connection with sensitization to the hapten diphenylcyclopropenone (DPC). The receptors were gathered from a woman in her 50s with alopecia areata. Some clones in this sample may be carry-over from other donors' samples.

This clonotype was recorded at least ten times. This chain connects TRBV6-5 to TRBJ1-5; no reliable D call. V lost 8 bases to trimming and J lost 0 bases, with 8 bases between them. The CDR3 loop spans 13 amino acids. The V gene's germline CDR1 is MNHEY and CDR2 SVGAGI. CDR3 in amino acids: CASGRYSNQPQHF. DNA of the CDR3: TGTGCCAGCGGCAGGTATAGCAATCAGCCCCAGCATTTT.

The table lists this clonotype with many counts. In DNA form, the CDR3 reads TGCGCCAGCAGCCAAGATTACGGGGGGTCCTACAATGAGCAGTTCTTC. It translates to CASSQDYGGSYNEQFF. The chain uses TRBV4-1 and TRBJ2-1; 7 positions match TRBD2. CDR3 size: 16 residues. CDR1 and CDR2 from the germline V gene are MGHRA and YSYEKL. V gave up 0 bases and J gave up 1 base; unmatched junction bases: 3.

The rearrangement uses TRBV19 and TRBJ2-5; the match to TRBD1 covers 7 bases. CDR3 length: 17 residues. J gave up 2 bases and V 5 bases, and 14 bases lay outside the gene matches. CDR1 is LNHDA and CDR2 is SQIVND in the germline V gene (reference sequence). CDR3 loop: CASSLNRGPSVQETQYF. Here the CDR3 DNA reads TGTGCCAGTAGTTTGAACAGGGGACCGTCGGTACAAGAGACCCAGTACTTC. Full variable domain (rest looked up from reference TRBV19 and TRBJ2-5): DGGITQSPKYLFRKEGQNVTLSCEQNLNHDAMYWYRQDPGQGLRLIYYSQIVNDFQKGDIAEGYSVSREKKESFPLTVTSAQKNPTAFYLCASSLNRGPSVQETQYFGPGTRLLVL.

The sample holds many counts of this clonotype. J is TRBJ2-6 and V is TRBV7-3, with 9 bases fitting TRBD1. V shed 5 bases and J 4 bases; nucleotides not matched to a gene: 3. The CDR3 spans 15 residues. The V gene's germline CDR1 is SGHTA and CDR2 FQGTGA. This CDR3 is CASSGQGSGANVLTF. CDR3 DNA sequence: TGTGCCAGCAGCGGACAGGGGTCCGGGGCCAACGTCCTGACTTTC.

This clonotype appeared many times. The rearrangement uses TRBV6-6 and TRBJ1-1; no clear D. The CDR3 is 13 residues long. Germline V gene lookup returns CDR1 MNHNY and CDR2 SVGAGI (reference sequence). Trimming removed 2 bases at V and 1 base at J, with 5 bases between. The CDR3 coding sequence is TGTGCCAGCAGTTACATTGGGAACACTGAAGCTTTCTTT. Protein product: CASSYIGNTEAFF.

This clonotype was counted only a few times. The V and J genes are TRBV12-3 or TRBV12-4 and TRBJ1-2, with D maybe TRBD1 (5 bases). This CDR3 contains 15 residues. V was pared by 2 bases and J by 7 bases, with 17 bases between. The CDR3, as DNA: TGTGCCAGCAGTTTACGGACCGGGGGATCGGGTGGCTACACCTTC. As protein: CASSLRTGGSGGYTF.

The rearrangement uses TRBV29-1 and TRBJ2-7; TRBD2 is a possible D gene (5 bases). The CDR3 loop spans 15 amino acids. The V and J ends lost 0 bases and 0 bases respectively, with 12 bases between them. Germline lookup yields CDR1 SQVTM and CDR2 ANQGSEA. In DNA, the CDR3 is TGCAGCGTTGAAGATGGGAGCACGAGCTCCTACGAGCAGTACTTC. As protein: CSVEDGSTSSYEQYF.

Concerning this clonotype itself: It is unclear where the CDR3 begins or ends on the DNA, so no DNA is shown, and the CDR3 is as TCRdb lists it. The chain recombines TRBV6-5 with TRBJ1-4; TRBD1 is taken as the D call from the table, unchecked against the DNA. Germline V lookup: CDR1 MNHEY, CDR2 SVGAGI. The CDR3 comprises 15 residues, both ends counted. CDR3 residues: CASSSSTGMDEKLFF.

This chain links TRBV7-9 with TRBJ2-3, with 7 nucleotides matching TRBD2. V lost 6 bases to trimming and J lost 3 bases; unmatched junction nucleotides: 12. Germline V gene lookup returns CDR1 SEHNR and CDR2 FQNEAQ (reference sequence). This CDR3 region has 16 residues. CDR3 coding DNA: TGTGCCAGCAGGCCCCCGAGGACTAGTGATACAGATACGCAGTATTTT. This gives the protein CASRPPRTSDTDTQYF.

The sample holds many counts of this clonotype. The V and J genes are TRBV3-1 and TRBJ1-1; tentative D call: TRBD1 (5 bases). The CDR3 totals 16 residues. The germline V gene has CDR1 LGHDT and CDR2 YNNKEL (reference sequence). V lost 1 base, J lost 3 bases, and 15 bases lay in between. The CDR3 region has the DNA TGTGCCAGCAGCCAAGTAACAGGCTTCGTGGACACTGAAGCTTTCTTT. It codes for CASSQVTGFVDTEAFF.

The V call is TRBV6-2 or TRBV6-3, the J call TRBJ1-1, with D perhaps TRBD1 (5 bases). This CDR3 region has 12 residues. Germline CDR1 MNHEY, CDR2 SVGEGT. Trimming left V 2 bases short and J 8 bases short, with 9 bases between. CDR3 in DNA: TGTGCCAGCAGTTACGGGTCAGGGGAAGCTTTCTTT. Translated: CASSYGSGEAFF.